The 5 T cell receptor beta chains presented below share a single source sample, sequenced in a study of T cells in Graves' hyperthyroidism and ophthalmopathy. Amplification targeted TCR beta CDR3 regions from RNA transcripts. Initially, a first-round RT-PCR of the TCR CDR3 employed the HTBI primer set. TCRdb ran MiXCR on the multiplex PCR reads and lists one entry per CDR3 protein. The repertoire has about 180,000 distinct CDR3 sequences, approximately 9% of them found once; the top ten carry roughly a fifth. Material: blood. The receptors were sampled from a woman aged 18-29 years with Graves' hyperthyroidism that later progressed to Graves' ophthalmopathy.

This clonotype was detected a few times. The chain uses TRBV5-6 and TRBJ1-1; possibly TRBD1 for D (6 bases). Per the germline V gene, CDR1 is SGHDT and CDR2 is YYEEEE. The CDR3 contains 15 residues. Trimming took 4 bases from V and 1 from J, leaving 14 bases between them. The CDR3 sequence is CASSHLGGRNTEAFF. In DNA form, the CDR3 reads TGTGCCAGCAGCCACCTAGGGGGGAGGAACACTGAAGCTTTCTTT.

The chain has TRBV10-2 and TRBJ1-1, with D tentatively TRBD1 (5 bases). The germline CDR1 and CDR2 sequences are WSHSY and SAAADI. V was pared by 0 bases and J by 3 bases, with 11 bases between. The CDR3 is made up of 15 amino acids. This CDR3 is CASSESGTEDTEAFF. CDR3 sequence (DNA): TGCGCCAGCAGTGAGTCCGGGACTGAGGACACTGAAGCTTTCTTT.

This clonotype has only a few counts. CDR3 in amino acids: CASSRGGNSGELFF. The DNA for the CDR3 is TGTGCCAGCAGCCGAGGGGGCAATAGCGGGGAGCTGTTTTTT. This chain connects TRBV11-3 to TRBJ2-2, with 7 nucleotides matching TRBD1. The CDR3 runs to 14 residues. Trimming cost V 5 bases and J 7 bases; bases outside gene matches: 7. Germline CDR1 reads SGHNT; CDR2 reads YENEEA.

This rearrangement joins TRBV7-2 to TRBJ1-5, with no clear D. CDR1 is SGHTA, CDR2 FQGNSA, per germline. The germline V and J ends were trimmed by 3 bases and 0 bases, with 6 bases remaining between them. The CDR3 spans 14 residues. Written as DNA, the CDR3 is TGTGCCAGCAGCTTCGCAGGTAGCAATCAGCCCCAGCATTTT. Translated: CASSFAGSNQPQHF.

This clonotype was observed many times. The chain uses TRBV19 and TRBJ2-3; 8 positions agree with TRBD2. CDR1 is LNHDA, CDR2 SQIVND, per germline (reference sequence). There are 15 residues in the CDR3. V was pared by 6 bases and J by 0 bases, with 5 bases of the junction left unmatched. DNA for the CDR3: TGTGCCAGTAGACGGCGGGGGGATAGCACAGATACGCAGTATTTT. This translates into CASRRRGDSTDTQYF.